This T cell receptor beta chain was identified in a study of blood T cell repertoires in COVID-19. Looking at the study overall: The study drew acute and convalescent COVID-19 samples from the United States, Italy and Spain. Sample material is recorded as cDNA or gDNA derived from T cells, B-cell-depleted T cells, or PBMCs.

The table came from immunoSEQ multiplex PCR; TCRdb's copy has only in-frame clones and leaves some out. The sample comprises a few hundred thousand clones, about 90% of which are singletons, and around 1.9% rests with the top ten. The CDR3 extends over 16 amino acids. J was trimmed by 1 base and V by 0 bases; bases with no gene match: 4. The germline V gene has CDR1 SGDLS and CDR2 YYNGEE. Seattle enrolled patients during active infection and tracked them longitudinally. The TCR sequence derives from an older woman with COVID-19, enrolled during active disease. The rearrangement joins TRBV9 to TRBJ2-1, with TRBD2 matching over 7 bases. Material for sequencing was peripheral blood. CDR3: CASSVVGRGSYNEQFF. The DNA for the CDR3 is TGTGCCAGCAGCGTAGTCGGGCGGGGGTCCTACAATGAGCAGTTCTTC.